A selection of T cell receptor beta chains follows, all from one sample in a study of cytomegalovirus exposure and HLA in healthy donors. Clones were sequenced by immunoSEQ multiplex PCR, and TCRdb holds only the in-frame ones, with some missing. The data hold approximately 270,000 clones, with less than 90% observed a single time. The sample taken for sequencing was PBMCs. The receptors stem from a man in his late teens or twenties in good health and CMV-seropositive. The CDR3 runs from the conserved cysteine through the conserved F or W. The D gene is left open where the match is weak. A clone size is listed for some rows: how often the clone was seen (once, few, many), or a class if it is expanded.

clone_size	j_call	d_call	v_call	cdr3_nt	cdr3_aa
NA	TRBJ1-4	NA	TRBV4-2	TGTGCCAGCAGCCAAGTTGGGGGCGGTGAAAAACTGTTTTTT	CASSQVGGGEKLFF
NA	TRBJ1-1	NA	TRBV6-5	TGTGCCAGCAGGCCTGGCTCGACTGAAGCTTTCTTT	CASRPGSTEAFF
NA	TRBJ2-7	NA	TRBV18	TGTGCCAGCTCACCGACACCACAGGGACCCTACGAGCAGTACTTC	CASSPTPQGPYEQYF
NA	TRBJ2-7	TRBD2	TRBV7-2	TGTGCCAGCAGCTTAGCCGCGGGGGGGCAGCAGTACTTC	CASSLAAGGQQYF
NA	TRBJ1-2	NA	TRBV7-2	TGTGCCAGCAGCTCAGGATCGGGGGGCGGCTACACCTTC	CASSSGSGGGYTF
NA	TRBJ1-2	NA	TRBV12-5	TGTGCTAGTGGTTTGTCTACAGGGAACTATGGCTACACCTTC	CASGLSTGNYGYTF
once	TRBJ2-7	TRBD2	TRBV7-9	TGTGCCAGCGAAGGGTCTAGCGGATACGAGCAGTACTTC	CASEGSSGYEQYF
NA	TRBJ1-1	TRBD1	TRBV11-2	TGTGCCAGCAGCTTAGACAGGGGGACTGAAGCTTTCTTT	CASSLDRGTEAFF
NA	TRBJ2-7	NA	TRBV7-8	TGTGCCAGCAGCTTAGCTGGGGAGCAGTACTTC	CASSLAGEQYF
NA	TRBJ2-7	NA	TRBV29-1	TGCAGCGTGAGTAGAAGTCCTGGCGCCGTTTCCTACGAGCAGTACTTC	CSVSRSPGAVSYEQYF
NA	TRBJ1-1	NA	TRBV27	TGTGCCAGCAGTTTATCATTAGGGGTCGGCACTGAAGCTTTCTTT	CASSLSLGVGTEAFF
NA	TRBJ1-2	NA	TRBV9	TGTGCCAGCAGCGTAGGAGGCCAGGGATATGGCTACACCTTC	CASSVGGQGYGYTF
NA	TRBJ2-7	TRBD2	TRBV9	TGTGCCAGCAGCGTAGGGGGACTAGCTTACGAGCAGTACTTC	CASSVGGLAYEQYF
NA	TRBJ1-4	NA	TRBV7-9	TGTGCCAGCAGCCCCCCGTGGAGGTTGGAAAAACTGTTTTTT	CASSPPWRLEKLFF
once	TRBJ2-7	TRBD1	TRBV27	TGTGCCAGCAGCCACAGGGGGCGGCGGGGGCCCTCCGAGCAGTACTTC	CASSHRGRRGPSEQYF
NA	TRBJ1-5	NA	TRBV5-1	TGCGCCAGCAGCTTGGATTCACCTTTTAATCAGCCCCAGCATTTT	CASSLDSPFNQPQHF
NA	TRBJ2-1	TRBD2	TRBV11-2	TGTGCCAGCAGCTCCATAGCGGGAGGTTACAATGAGCAGTTCTTC	CASSSIAGGYNEQFF
NA	TRBJ2-5	NA	TRBV7-9	TGTGCCAGCAGCTCATGGGGACAACTGGGGGAGACCCAGTACTTC	CASSSWGQLGETQYF
NA	TRBJ1-2	TRBD1	TRBV4-3	TGCGCCAGCAGCCACGACAGGGGGCGAGAGAGCTATGGCTACACCTTC	CASSHDRGRESYGYTF
NA	TRBJ2-1	NA	TRBV9	TGTGCCAGCAGTGCTCATGGGTCTGCAGGAGAGCAGTTCTTC	CASSAHGSAGEQFF
NA	TRBJ2-5	TRBD1	TRBV5-6	TGTGCCAGCAGCGTAGGGGGCGCCGGGGAGACCCAGTACTTC	CASSVGGAGETQYF
NA	TRBJ2-5	NA	TRBV30	TGTGCCTGGAGTGACGGTAATCAAGAGACCCAGTACTTC	CAWSDGNQETQYF
NA	TRBJ2-7	NA	TRBV30	TGTGCCTGGAGTGTTCCAGGGGACGAGCAGTACTTC	CAWSVPGDEQYF
NA	TRBJ1-4	TRBD1	TRBV4-3	TGCGCCAGCAGCCAAGATGGTACAGGGGGTGAAAAACTGTTTTTT	CASSQDGTGGEKLFF
NA	TRBJ1-4	TRBD1	TRBV27	TGTGCCAGCAGTTCCCCAGGGACAGGGCATGAAAAACTGTTTTTT	CASSSPGTGHEKLFF
NA	TRBJ1-1	NA	TRBV7-3	TGTGCCAGCAGCTCCTCCGGGGGCACTGAAGCTTTCTTT	CASSSSGGTEAFF
NA	TRBJ1-1	NA	TRBV7-6	TGTGCCAGCAGCGCGACCTTAAACACTGAAGCTTTCTTT	CASSATLNTEAFF
NA	TRBJ1-5	NA	TRBV15	TGTGCCACCAGCAGAGATATGGGTAATCAGCCCCAGCATTTT	CATSRDMGNQPQHF
NA	TRBJ1-1	NA	TRBV29-1	TGCAGCGTTGCCTTACTTTCTCCTGACACTGAAGCTTTCTTT	CSVALLSPDTEAFF
NA	TRBJ2-1	NA	TRBV5-1	TGCGCCAGCAGCTTGGGGGACGGAGCCTTGTACAATGAGCAGTTCTTC	CASSLGDGALYNEQFF
NA	TRBJ2-7	NA	TRBV5-1	TGCGCCAGCAGCTTGGAGGGGTCACACGAGCAGTACTTC	CASSLEGSHEQYF
NA	TRBJ2-3	TRBD1	TRBV4-1	TGCGCCAGCAGCCAGCAACCGGGACAGGGAGCAGATACGCAGTATTTT	CASSQQPGQGADTQYF
once	TRBJ2-1	TRBD2	TRBV27	TGTGCCAGCAGTTTGGCCAGCGGGGGCTCCTACAATGAGCAGTTCTTC	CASSLASGGSYNEQFF
NA	TRBJ2-1	TRBD2	TRBV7-3	TGTGCCAGCAGCCCATCTAGCGGGAGGGACAATGAGCAGTTCTTC	CASSPSSGRDNEQFF
NA	TRBJ2-1	TRBD2	TRBV7-3	TGTGCCAGCAGCTTCTTAGGCGGGAGTGTCTACAATGAGCAGTTCTTC	CASSFLGGSVYNEQFF
NA	TRBJ1-2	NA	TRBV5-4	TGTGCCAGCAGCCTTCCCACTGGGGGAAGGACTAACTATGGCTACACCTTC	CASSLPTGGRTNYGYTF
NA	TRBJ2-1	NA	TRBV20-1	TGCAGTGCTCCTTTGGGCCAGCAGTTCTTC	CSAPLGQQFF
few	TRBJ2-1	NA	TRBV6-1	TGTGCCAGCAGCTGGACGGGGGACGCCTACAATGAGCAGTTCTTC	CASSWTGDAYNEQFF
few	TRBJ2-7	NA	TRBV15	TGTGCCACCAGCACCCGGGACACCGGCAGGGAGCAGTACTTC	CATSTRDTGREQYF
NA	TRBJ1-2	NA	TRBV5-1	TGCGCCAGCAGCTCAGGGCAGGGCCAAATGAACTATGGCTACACCTTC	CASSSGQGQMNYGYTF
NA	TRBJ1-1	TRBD1	TRBV5-6	TGTGCCAGCAGGGCCCGCAGGGGGCTGGCGACTGAAGCTTTCTTT	CASRARRGLATEAFF
NA	TRBJ2-1	TRBD2	TRBV7-6	TGTGCCAGCAGCCCCTCACCGGGACTAATAAGCTCCTACAATGAGCAGTTCTTC	CASSPSPGLISSYNEQFF
NA	TRBJ2-1	NA	TRBV7-2	TGTGCCAGCAGCTTAGATCGCGGGGCCTTCAATGAGCAGTTCTTC	CASSLDRGAFNEQFF
NA	TRBJ2-2	TRBD2	TRBV7-9	TGTGCCAGCAGCTCTAGCGGGACGAACACCGGGGAGCTGTTTTTT	CASSSSGTNTGELFF
NA	TRBJ2-1	NA	TRBV29-1	TGCAGCGTTTTGGGAGCGGTCTACAATGAGCAGTTCTTC	CSVLGAVYNEQFF
NA	TRBJ2-5	NA	TRBV5-4	TGTGCCAGCAGCGGCGGGACCGCTCAAGAGACCCAGTACTTC	CASSGGTAQETQYF
NA	TRBJ1-1	NA	TRBV9	TGTGCCAGCAGCCCCAACCACGACCTCCCCACTGAAGCTTTCTTT	CASSPNHDLPTEAFF
NA	TRBJ2-7	TRBD2	TRBV5-8	TGTGCCAGCAGCTTGTTCCGATCGACTAGCGGGAGGGCGGGTGAGCAGTACTTC	CASSLFRSTSGRAGEQYF
NA	TRBJ1-2	TRBD1	TRBV5-1	TGCGCCAGCAGCTTGAGACAGGGGTGGACCTATGGCTACACCTTC	CASSLRQGWTYGYTF
NA	TRBJ1-2	TRBD1	TRBV7-6	TGTGCCAGCAGCCCCGGGACAGGGGGCGGATATGGCTACACCTTC	CASSPGTGGGYGYTF
NA	TRBJ2-7	NA	TRBV7-9	TGTGCCAGCAGCCAACAGGGAGACGAGCAGTACTTC	CASSQQGDEQYF
NA	TRBJ2-3	TRBD1	TRBV6-5	TGTGCCAGCAGGACAGGGGTTAGCACAGATACGCAGTATTTT	CASRTGVSTDTQYF
once	TRBJ1-5	NA	TRBV5-1	TGCGCCAGCAGCTTGGGTGGGGAGCCTCAGCCCCAGCATTTT	CASSLGGEPQPQHF
NA	TRBJ1-2	NA	TRBV2	TGTGCCAGCGCGGAAGAGGGGCCGAAGGGCTATGGCTACACCTTC	CASAEEGPKGYGYTF
NA	TRBJ1-2	NA	TRBV15	TGTGCCACCAGCCCCTGGGGAGGGCCCGGTGGCTACACCTTC	CATSPWGGPGGYTF
NA	TRBJ1-1	NA	TRBV20-1	TGCAGTGGACGGGAGAACACTGAAGCTTTCTTT	CSGRENTEAFF
NA	TRBJ2-5	TRBD2	TRBV13	TGTGCCAGCAGCTTTACAGCGGGAGTGGAGGAGACCCAGTACTTC	CASSFTAGVEETQYF
NA	TRBJ1-2	NA	TRBV7-9	TGTGCCAGCAGCTCGAACAGGGATGGCTACACCTTC	CASSSNRDGYTF
NA	TRBJ2-1	NA	TRBV19	TGTGCCAGTAGTATCCTTGGGGCGGACTACAATGAGCAGTTCTTC	CASSILGADYNEQFF
NA	TRBJ2-1	NA	TRBV13	TGTGCCAGCAGCTCGATGACTAGCTCCTACAATGAGCAGTTCTTC	CASSSMTSSYNEQFF